The 18 T cell receptor beta chains reported below all come from one sample, sequenced in a study of cytomegalovirus exposure and HLA in healthy donors. The PCR employed 60 Vbeta primers together with 13 Jbeta primers. The assay was immunoSEQ multiplex PCR, and TCRdb's table has in-frame clones only and misses some. This sample yields around 170,000 clones, of which around 83% are seen a single time; approximately 0.8% belongs to the top ten. Sequenced input: PBMCs. Receptors were obtained from a young woman in good health and CMV-seronegative.

This rearrangement joins TRBV6-5 to TRBJ2-7, with D possibly matching TRBD1 (5 bases). CDR3 length equals 12 residues. In germline, CDR1 is MNHEY, CDR2 SVGAGI. V was shortened by 7 bases and J by 5 bases, with 12 bases between the two germline ends. The CDR3 here is CASNRRGHEQYF. The CDR3 coding sequence is TGTGCCAGCAATAGAAGGGGTCACGAGCAGTACTTC.

This clone was found a few times. V is TRBV6-6 and J is TRBJ1-5; D is possibly TRBD1 (5 bases). The CDR3 totals 16 residues. Germline V gives CDR1 MNHNY, CDR2 SVGAGI (reference sequence). V dropped 2 bases and J dropped 0 bases, with 11 bases sitting between them. CDR3 region: CASSYAGPYSNQPQHF. In DNA, the CDR3 is TGTGCCAGCAGTTACGCGGGGCCATATAGCAATCAGCCCCAGCATTTT.

The chain has TRBV18 and TRBJ1-1, with D possibly being TRBD1 (5 bases). Germline V gene sequence: CDR1 KGHSH, CDR2 LQKENI. V shed 3 bases and J shed 1 base, with 12 bases lying between them. This CDR3 is 15 amino acids long. The chain's CDR3 is CASSPRKGQNTEAFF. In DNA form, the CDR3 reads TGTGCCAGCTCACCCCGAAAAGGACAGAACACTGAAGCTTTCTTT.

This clone was picked up one time. The gene calls are TRBV27 and TRBJ2-5; 7 bases align to TRBD2. There are 18 residues in the CDR3. J was trimmed by 4 bases and V by 4 bases; bases with no gene match: 18. Per the germline V gene, CDR1 is MNHEY and CDR2 is SMNVEV (reference sequence). The CDR3 DNA follows: TGTGCCAGCAGTTGGAGGAGCATCTCGCAGCGGGGAGGAGAGACCCAGTACTTC. Translating it yields CASSWRSISQRGGETQYF.

This chain links TRBV11-2 with TRBJ2-5, with D possibly TRBD1 on 5 matching bases. Germline V CDR1 and CDR2: SGHAT, FQNNGV. V lost 6 bases to trimming and J lost 2 bases, with 13 bases between them. The CDR3 is made up of 14 amino acids. Here the CDR3 DNA reads TGTGCCAGCAGTTGGACATTAAGTCAAGAGACCCAGTACTTC. Translating gives CASSWTLSQETQYF.

Only one count was recorded for this clone. The V and J genes are TRBV7-9 and TRBJ2-5; 8 nucleotides agree with TRBD2. CDR3 length: 16 residues. Germline CDR1 and CDR2: SEHNR and FQNEAQ (reference sequence). Germline trimming cut 1 base from V and 2 bases from J; bases unmatched to any gene: 6. CDR3 in amino acids: CASSLVRTSGQETQYF. In nucleotides, the CDR3 is TGTGCCAGCAGCTTAGTAAGAACTAGCGGACAAGAGACCCAGTACTTC.

The CDR3 nucleotides read TGTGCCACCAGCAGAGATGAGGCCAGCCTCCTCTCGAATCCGCAGTATTTT. It yields the protein CATSRDEASLLSNPQYF. V gene TRBV15 combines with J gene TRBJ2-3; D is ambiguous. Germline CDR1 is LNHNV and CDR2 is YYDKDF (reference sequence). The CDR3 consists of 17 residues. Trimming shortened V by 0 bases and J by 10 bases, and 23 bases separated the two germline ends.

The rearrangement links TRBV6-5 to TRBJ1-2; D perhaps matches TRBD1 (6 bases). Germline-derived CDR1 and CDR2 are MNHEY and SVGAGI. The CDR3 is made up of 14 amino acids. V was shortened by 8 bases and J by 7 bases, with 20 bases between the two germline ends. CDR3 loop: CASGGGESMRGYTF. CDR3 nucleotides: TGTGCCAGCGGAGGGGGGGAAAGTATGCGTGGCTACACCTTC.

The chain links TRBV19 to TRBJ1-5; TRBD1 is a possible D gene (5 bases). The germline gives CDR1 LNHDA, CDR2 SQIVND (reference sequence). The CDR3 extends over 15 amino acids. V lost 2 bases to trimming and J lost 2 bases, with 10 bases between them. CDR3 DNA: TGTGCCAGTAGTATACTTCTACAGGGCAATCAGCCCCAGCATTTT. Its translation is CASSILLQGNQPQHF.

The chain is built from TRBV6-5 and TRBJ2-1; possibly TRBD1 for D (5 bases). Germline values: CDR1 MNHEY, CDR2 SVGAGI. Trimming cost V 6 bases and J 3 bases, with 9 bases left between them. This CDR3 region has 13 residues. CDR3 protein: CASSPDSYNEQFF. The CDR3, as DNA: TGTGCCAGCAGCCCCGACAGCTACAATGAGCAGTTCTTC.

The chain has TRBV28 and TRBJ2-1, with 12 bases matching TRBD2. The CDR3 is 17 amino acids. V gave up 5 bases and J gave up 4 bases; unmatched junction bases: 9. Germline V gene data show CDR1 as MDHEN and CDR2 as SYDVKM. As DNA, the CDR3 is TGTGCCAGCAGTACCAATCGACTAGCGGGAGATTACAATGAGCAGTTCTTC. Protein: CASSTNRLAGDYNEQFF. The full variable domain, completed using reference TRBV28 and TRBJ2-1, is DVKVTQSSRYLVKRTGEKVFLECVQDMDHENMFWYRQDPGLGLRLIYFSYDVKMKEKGDIPEGYSVSREKKERFSLILESASTNQTSMYLCASSTNRLAGDYNEQFFGPGTRLTVL.

This clone was seen a single time. The chain couples TRBV20-1 to TRBJ1-1; the D gene is possibly TRBD1 (5 bases). There are 11 residues in the CDR3. Germline V CDR1 and CDR2: DFQATT, SNEGSKA (reference sequence). The germline V and J ends were trimmed by 3 bases and 7 bases, with 9 bases remaining between them. Written as DNA, the CDR3 is TGCAGTGCTAGTCTAGGGGTTGAAGCTTTCTTT. This translates into CSASLGVEAFF.

The J gene is TRBJ1-1, the V gene TRBV6-5; D possibly corresponds to TRBD1 (5 bases). CDR3 length equals 15 residues. The V and J ends lost 7 bases and 6 bases respectively, with 21 bases between them. CDR1 MNHEY and CDR2 SVGAGI come from the germline V gene. CDR3 sequence reads: CASIQNRFVSAEAFF. CDR3 nucleotide sequence: TGTGCCAGCATTCAAAACAGGTTTGTATCAGCTGAAGCTTTCTTT.

Here the CDR3 DNA reads TGTGCCAGCATACTAGCTTACGAGCAGTACTTC. It translates to CASILAYEQYF. The J gene is TRBJ2-5, the V gene TRBV2, with a possible D match to TRBD2 (6 bases). Judging by the DNA end, TRBJ2-7 fits better; the J call may be wrong. The CDR3 extends over 11 amino acids. Germline V gene data show CDR1 as SNHLY and CDR2 as FYNNEI.

In nucleotides, the CDR3 is TGTGCCAGCAGTACCGGGACAGGGGCGTACAATGAGCAGTTCTTC. This gives the protein CASSTGTGAYNEQFF. The chain recombines TRBV2 with TRBJ2-1; 10 bases agree with TRBD1. Germline V gene sequence: CDR1 SNHLY, CDR2 FYNNEI. The CDR3 is made up of 15 amino acids. The V segment lost 5 bases and the J segment 4 bases; nucleotides outside the gene matches: 5.

The chain joins TRBV30 to TRBJ2-7; 9 bases are a match to TRBD2. The V gene's germline CDR1 is GTSNPN and CDR2 SVGIG (reference sequence). The J segment lost 5 bases and the V segment lost 0 bases, leaving 5 bases of the junction unmatched. The CDR3 totals 14 residues. CDR3 nucleotides: TGTGCCTGGAGTGTACCTAGCGGGACTAACGAGCAGTACTTC. This translates into CAWSVPSGTNEQYF.

This chain uses TRBV6-4 with TRBJ2-2; TRBD2 is a possible D gene (5 bases). The CDR3 length is 15 residues. Trimming removed 0 bases from V and 3 bases from J, with 8 bases in between. The V gene's germline CDR1 is MRHNA and CDR2 SNTAGT. DNA of the CDR3: TGTGCCAGCAGTGACTCTGGACTTGACACCGGGGAGCTGTTTTTT. Its translation is CASSDSGLDTGELFF.

CDR3 sequence: CASSLSGTEAFF. In DNA form, the CDR3 reads TGTGCCAGCAGCTTGAGCGGCACTGAAGCTTTCTTT. The gene calls are TRBV5-4 and TRBJ1-1; D is unclear. The germline V gene encodes CDR1 SGHNT and CDR2 YYREEE (reference sequence). The CDR3 covers 12 residues. Trimming removed 1 base at V and 4 bases at J, with 5 bases between.